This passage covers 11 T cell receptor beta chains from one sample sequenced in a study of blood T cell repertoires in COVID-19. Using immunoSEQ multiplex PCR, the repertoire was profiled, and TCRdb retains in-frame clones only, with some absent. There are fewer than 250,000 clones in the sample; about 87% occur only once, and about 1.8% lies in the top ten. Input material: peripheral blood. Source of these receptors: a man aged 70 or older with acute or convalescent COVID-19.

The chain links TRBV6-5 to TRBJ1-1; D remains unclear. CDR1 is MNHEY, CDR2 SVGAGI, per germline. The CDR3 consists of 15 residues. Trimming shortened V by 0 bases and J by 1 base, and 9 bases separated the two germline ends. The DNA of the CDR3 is TGTGCCAGCAGTTACTCCCCGGGTCAGAACACTGAAGCTTTCTTT. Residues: CASSYSPGQNTEAFF.

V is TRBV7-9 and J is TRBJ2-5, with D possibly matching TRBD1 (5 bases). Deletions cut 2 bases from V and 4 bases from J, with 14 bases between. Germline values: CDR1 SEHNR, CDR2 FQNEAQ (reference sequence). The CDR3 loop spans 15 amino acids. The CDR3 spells CASSLRADKVETQYF. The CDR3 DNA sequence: TGTGCCAGCAGCTTAAGGGCGGACAAAGTAGAGACCCAGTACTTC.

The CDR3: CASSETGISGNTIYF. The CDR3 nucleotides are TGTGCCAGCAGCGAAACAGGTATCTCTGGAAACACCATATATTTT. V is TRBV25-1 and J is TRBJ1-3, with a possible D match to TRBD1 (5 bases). Germline loops: CDR1 MGHDK, CDR2 SYGVNS. Trimming shortened V by 6 bases and J by 0 bases, and 12 bases separated the two germline ends. The CDR3 is 15 residues long.

The CDR3 is CASRDGQGPSRNSPLHF. CDR3 in DNA: TGTGCCAGCAGGGACGGACAGGGTCCAAGTCGTAATTCACCCCTCCACTTT. The V gene is TRBV2, the J gene TRBJ1-6; 8 bases match TRBD1. CDR3 length equals 17 residues. Germline values: CDR1 SNHLY, CDR2 FYNNEI. V trimming: 6 bases; J trimming: 6 bases; junction bases outside the gene matches: 13.

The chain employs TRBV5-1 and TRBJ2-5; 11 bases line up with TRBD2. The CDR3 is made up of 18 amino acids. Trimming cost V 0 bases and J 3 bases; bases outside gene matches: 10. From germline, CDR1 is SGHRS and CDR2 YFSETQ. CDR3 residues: CASSLESSGRSPKETQYF. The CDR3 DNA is TGCGCCAGCAGCTTGGAGTCTAGCGGGAGGAGCCCAAAAGAGACCCAGTACTTC.

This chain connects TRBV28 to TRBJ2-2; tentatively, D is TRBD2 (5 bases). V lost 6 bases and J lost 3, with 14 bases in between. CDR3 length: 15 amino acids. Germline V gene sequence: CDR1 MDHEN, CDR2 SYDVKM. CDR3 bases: TGTGCCAGCAGACCGGGAACCTTGGACACCGGGGAGCTGTTTTTT. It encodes CASRPGTLDTGELFF.

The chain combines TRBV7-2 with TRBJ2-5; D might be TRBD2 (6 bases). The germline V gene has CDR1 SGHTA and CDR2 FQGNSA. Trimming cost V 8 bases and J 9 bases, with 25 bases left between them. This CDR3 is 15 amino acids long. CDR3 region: CASRPPSGNTSPQYF. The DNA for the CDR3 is TGTGCCAGCCGGCCCCCCAGCGGAAACACTAGCCCCCAGTACTTC.

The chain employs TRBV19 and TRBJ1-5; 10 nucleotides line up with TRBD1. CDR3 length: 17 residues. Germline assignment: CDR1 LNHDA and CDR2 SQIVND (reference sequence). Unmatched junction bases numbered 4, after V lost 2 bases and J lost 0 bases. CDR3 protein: CASSIRGQGISNQPQHF. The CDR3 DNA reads TGTGCCAGTAGTATACGGGGACAGGGGATTAGCAATCAGCCCCAGCATTTT.

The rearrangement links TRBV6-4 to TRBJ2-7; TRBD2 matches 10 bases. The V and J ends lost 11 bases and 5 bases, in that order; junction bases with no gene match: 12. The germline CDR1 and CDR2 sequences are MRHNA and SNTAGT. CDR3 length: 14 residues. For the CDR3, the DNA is TGTGCCGGGTGGAGCGGGAGGGCCCCACACGAGCAGTACTTC. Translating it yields CAGWSGRAPHEQYF.

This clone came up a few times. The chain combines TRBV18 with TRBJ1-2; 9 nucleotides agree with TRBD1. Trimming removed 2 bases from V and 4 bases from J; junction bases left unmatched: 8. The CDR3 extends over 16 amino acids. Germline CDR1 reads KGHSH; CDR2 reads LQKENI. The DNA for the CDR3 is TGTGCCAGCTCACCATCCGGGACAGGGACCTCCTATGGCTACACCTTC. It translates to CASSPSGTGTSYGYTF.

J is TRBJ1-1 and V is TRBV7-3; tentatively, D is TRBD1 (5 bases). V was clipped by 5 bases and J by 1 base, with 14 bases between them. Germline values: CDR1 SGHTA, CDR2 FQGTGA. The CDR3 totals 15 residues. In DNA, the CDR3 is TGTGCCAGCAGCCCCCGGGGGGGTGGGAACACTGAAGCTTTCTTT. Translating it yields CASSPRGGGNTEAFF.